This T cell receptor beta chain appears in the sequencing data of a study of graft-versus-host responses after intestinal transplantation (dated by TCRdb to the early 2020s). Some background on the complete study: The transplants that recipients received were multivisceral, liver-intestinal, or isolated intestinal. Every recipient was given anti-thymocyte globulin induction, followed by around three years of maintenance tacrolimus and steroids. Donor T cell macrochimerism was defined as a peak of at least 4% donor T cells among recipient peripheral blood mononuclear cells. Of the roughly 24 intestinal transplant recipients enrolled in the cohort, one of whom was a retransplant, a few patients without pretransplant specimens were excluded. Rather than being sequenced by the commercial service, samples from a few later patients were sequenced in-house on an Illumina MiSeq and processed with MiXCR. To identify alloreactive clones, pre-transplant mixed lymphocyte reaction products were sequenced and then compared with unstimulated pre-transplant donor and recipient T cells. Graft-versus-host and host-versus-graft alloreactive T cell clones were tracked in the graft, circulation and bone marrow after intestinal transplantation using bulk TCR-beta CDR3 sequencing. Findings and caveats that apply to the study as a whole: Conclusions were limited by the relatively low number and heterogeneity of intestinal transplant patients. GvH clones were found in recipient bone marrow, and some of the GvH clones appeared earlier in ileal mucosa or blood, which is consistent with an intestinal mucosal origin. In patients with donor T cell macrochimerism, the allografts had high GvH to HvG T cell clonal ratios. Early after transplant, peak levels of circulating GvH clones were associated with declines in HvG clones.

V is pruned by 3 bases and J by 3 bases, leaving 6 bases of the junction without a gene match. The CDR3, cysteine through phenylalanine, is 14 amino acids long. Only the CDR3 part of the read is kept: 42 bases, read in frame from the first base. CDR1 is given as SGDLS and CDR2 as YYNGEE, both from the germline V gene. Library method: the immunoSEQ multiplex PCR assay. For most patients, genomic DNA was isolated with the Qiagen DNeasy Blood and Tissue Kit and shipped frozen to Adaptive Biotechnologies for TCR sequencing. For most patients, high-throughput TCR-beta CDR3 sequencing of genomic DNA was performed by Adaptive Biotechnologies. As for the original processing: TCR sequencing data for around 19 patients were retrieved from Adaptive's ImmunoSEQ software; a few other patients were processed with MiXCR and VDJtools. To correct CD4 versus CD8 sorting errors, sequences present in both subsets at a frequency ratio below 5:1 were removed. Because the origin of CDR3 nucleotide sequences shared between donor and recipient could not be assigned, those sequences were removed. To count as alloreactive, a clone needed at least 2-fold expansion over unstimulated cells and a minimum CFSE-low frequency of 0.002% (template counts) or 0.001% (read counts). Mappable clones were those detected in sequenced pre-transplant spleen, lymph node, or MLR CFSE-low populations of the donor or recipient. Cumulative frequency of alloreactive clones was calculated as a percentage of all sequences weighted by copy number. TCRdb retrieved this table from immuneACCESS and kept in-frame rearrangements only. Not all clones are present; in checked studies, unresolved V genes account for under half, and no reason is known for the remainder. V, J and clone size reflect that table, while D and trimming were determined from the DNA. In this sample the table shows 90,000 to 150,000 clones, 95% of which occur a single time. Jointly, the top ten make up over 2.5% of the sample.

Concerning this clone itself: This receptor's antigen is unknown. Base qualities are not recorded, but no much larger clone differs from it by a single base.

This specimen's time point label, interpreted: cells obtained before transplantation from donor or recipient. CD3+CD4+ and CD3+CD8+ populations were FACS-sorted from unstimulated pre-transplant donor and recipient cells taken from spleen or lymph nodes. The clonotype originates from a human donor who received an intestinal transplant. This specimen consisted of unstimulated CD8+ T cells sorted from spleen or lymph node cells, obtained before intestinal transplant. The rearrangement combines TRBV9 with TRBJ2-7; 7 middle bases align to TRBD2. The nucleotide sequence reads as follows: TGTGCCAGCAGCGCCACTAGCGCCGTCTACGAGCAGTACTTC. Its product reads: CASSATSAVYEQYF.